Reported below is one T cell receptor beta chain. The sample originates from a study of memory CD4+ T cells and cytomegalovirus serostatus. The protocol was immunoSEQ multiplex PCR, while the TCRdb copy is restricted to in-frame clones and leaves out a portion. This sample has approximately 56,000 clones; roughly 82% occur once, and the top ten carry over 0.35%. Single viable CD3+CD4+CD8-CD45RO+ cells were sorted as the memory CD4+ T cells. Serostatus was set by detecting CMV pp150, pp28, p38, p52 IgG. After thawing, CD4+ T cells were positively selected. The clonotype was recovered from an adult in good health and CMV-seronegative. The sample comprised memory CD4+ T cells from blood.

CDR3 residues: CASSQAWGIGANVLTF. The CDR3 DNA is TGTGCCAGCAGCCAAGCGTGGGGGATTGGGGCCAACGTCCTGACTTTC. The V gene is TRBV4-2, the J gene TRBJ2-6, with D perhaps matching TRBD1 or TRBD2 (5 bases each). CDR3 length equals 16 residues. Trimming removed 1 base from V and 3 bases from J, with 10 bases in between. Germline CDR1 is LGHNA and CDR2 is YNFKEQ.